This T cell receptor (beta chain) comes out of a study of T cells in Graves' hyperthyroidism and ophthalmopathy. Whole-study findings and limits: Blood also contained most expanded thyroid clonotypes above 0.001.

Using RNA transcripts as the source, TCR beta CDR3 regions were amplified. A first-round RT-PCR of the TCR CDR3 used the HTBI primer set. TCRdb analysed the multiplex PCR reads with MiXCR anew, one entry per CDR3 protein. The sample records 700,000 to 950,000 distinct CDR3 sequences, around 40% being singletons. V trimming: 8 bases; J trimming: 0 bases; junction bases outside the gene matches: 6. The germline gives CDR1 ENHRY, CDR2 SYGVKD. The CDR3 length is 14 residues. Worth noting for this clonotype: Its antigen is undetermined.

This receptor was taken from a woman in her thirties or forties with Graves' hyperthyroidism. The chain couples TRBV10-3 to TRBJ2-5, with TRBD2 identical over 7 bases. The sample comprised blood. In DNA, the CDR3 is TGTGCCATCGCCGGGACTACGTACCAAGAGACCCAGTACTTC. The encoded protein is CAIAGTTYQETQYF.